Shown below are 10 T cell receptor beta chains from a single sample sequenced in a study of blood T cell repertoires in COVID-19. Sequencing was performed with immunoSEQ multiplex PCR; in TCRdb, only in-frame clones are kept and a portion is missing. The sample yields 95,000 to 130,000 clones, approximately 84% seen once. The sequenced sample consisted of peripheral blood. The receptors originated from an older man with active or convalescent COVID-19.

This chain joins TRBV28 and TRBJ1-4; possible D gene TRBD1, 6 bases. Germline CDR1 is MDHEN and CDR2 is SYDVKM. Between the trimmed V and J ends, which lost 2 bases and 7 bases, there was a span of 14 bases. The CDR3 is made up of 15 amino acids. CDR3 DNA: TGTGCCAGCAGTTTAGGGCAGGGGCTAGGTGAAAAACTGTTTTTT. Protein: CASSLGQGLGEKLFF.

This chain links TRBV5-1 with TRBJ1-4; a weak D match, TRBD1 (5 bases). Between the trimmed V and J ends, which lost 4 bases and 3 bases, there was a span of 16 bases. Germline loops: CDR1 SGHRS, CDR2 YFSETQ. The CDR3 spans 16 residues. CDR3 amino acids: CASSRGEGMANEKLFF. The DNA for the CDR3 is TGCGCCAGCAGCCGAGGGGAGGGGATGGCTAATGAAAAACTGTTTTTT.

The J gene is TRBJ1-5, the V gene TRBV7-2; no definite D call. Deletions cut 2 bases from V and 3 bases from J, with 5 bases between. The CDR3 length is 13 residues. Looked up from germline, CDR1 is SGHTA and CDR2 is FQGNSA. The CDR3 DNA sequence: TGTGCCAGCAGCTTACAGGTCAATCAGCCCCAGCATTTT. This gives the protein CASSLQVNQPQHF.

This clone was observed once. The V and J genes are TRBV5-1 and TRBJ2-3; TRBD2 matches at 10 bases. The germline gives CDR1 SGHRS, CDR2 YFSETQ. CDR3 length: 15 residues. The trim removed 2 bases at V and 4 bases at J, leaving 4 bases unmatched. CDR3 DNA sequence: TGCGCCAGCAGCTTATCTAGCGGGAGCGCAGATACGCAGTATTTT. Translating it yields CASSLSSGSADTQYF.

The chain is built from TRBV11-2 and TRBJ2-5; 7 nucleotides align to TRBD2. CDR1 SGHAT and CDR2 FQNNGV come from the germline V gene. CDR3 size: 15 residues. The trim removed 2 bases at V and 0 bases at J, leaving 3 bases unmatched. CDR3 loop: CASSLMGGYQETQYF. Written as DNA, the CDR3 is TGTGCCAGCAGCTTAATGGGAGGGTACCAAGAGACCCAGTACTTC.

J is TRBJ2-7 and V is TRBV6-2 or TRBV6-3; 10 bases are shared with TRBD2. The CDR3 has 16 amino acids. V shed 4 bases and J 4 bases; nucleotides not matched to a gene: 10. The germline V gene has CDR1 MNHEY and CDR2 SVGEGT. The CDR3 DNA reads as TGTGCCAGCAGTTCCTCTTCTAGCGGGAGTGTTTACGAGCAGTACTTC. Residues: CASSSSSSGSVYEQYF.

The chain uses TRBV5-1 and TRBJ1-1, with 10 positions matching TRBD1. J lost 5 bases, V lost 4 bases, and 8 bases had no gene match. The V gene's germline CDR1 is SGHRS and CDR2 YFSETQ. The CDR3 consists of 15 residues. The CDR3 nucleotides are TGCGCCAGCAGCCCAGAGACAGGGGGCTTGACTGAAGCTTTCTTT. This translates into CASSPETGGLTEAFF.

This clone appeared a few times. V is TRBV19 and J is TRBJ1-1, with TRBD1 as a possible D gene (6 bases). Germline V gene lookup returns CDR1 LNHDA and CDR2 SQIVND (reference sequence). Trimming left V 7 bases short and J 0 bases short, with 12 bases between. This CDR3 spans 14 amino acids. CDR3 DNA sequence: TGTGCCAGTAACTCCCAGGGGATGAACACTGAAGCTTTCTTT. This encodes CASNSQGMNTEAFF.

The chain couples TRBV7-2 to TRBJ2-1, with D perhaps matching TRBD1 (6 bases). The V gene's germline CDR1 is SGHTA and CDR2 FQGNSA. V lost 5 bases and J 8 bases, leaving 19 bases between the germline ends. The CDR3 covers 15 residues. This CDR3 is CASSPARGWEYEQFF. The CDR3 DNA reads TGTGCCAGCAGCCCAGCCAGGGGTTGGGAATATGAGCAGTTCTTC.

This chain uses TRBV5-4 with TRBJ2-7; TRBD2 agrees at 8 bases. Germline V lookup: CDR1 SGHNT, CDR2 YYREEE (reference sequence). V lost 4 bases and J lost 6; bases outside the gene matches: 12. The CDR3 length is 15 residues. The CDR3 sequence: CASSLPGLALGEQYF. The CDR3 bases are TGTGCCAGCAGCCTCCCCGGACTAGCTCTAGGCGAGCAGTACTTC.